These 10 T cell receptor beta chains were sequenced from one sample in a study of early T cells in non-severe SARS-CoV-2 infection (dated by TCRdb to about 2021). Library preparation was by 5' RACE. TCRdb records NextSeq 500 as the sequencer. TCRdb trimmed public reads at Q25 via fastp, called clones via MiXCR and kept in-frame beta chains. Under each unique CDR3 protein, matching rows form one entry showing the most common genes and DNA. In all, the sample holds fewer than 80,000 distinct CDR3 sequences, and roughly 9% of those were seen once. Around an eighth of the sample belongs to the ten largest clones. Sequenced material: whole blood, taken at baseline. Receptors were obtained from an adult who was a healthcare worker with PCR-confirmed SARS-CoV-2 infection or an uninfected control (not recorded which).

The chain is built from TRBV20-1 and TRBJ2-7; 11 positions match TRBD2. There are 16 residues in the CDR3. Per germline, CDR1 DFQATT and CDR2 SNEGSKA (reference sequence). V shed 1 base, J shed 9 bases, and the junction held 14 bases outside the gene matches. The CDR3: CSARAQDASGRRPQYF. The CDR3 DNA reads TGCAGTGCTAGAGCCCAAGATGCTAGCGGGAGGCGCCCGCAGTACTTC.

CDR3 region: CASSLLGGFSYEQYF. The CDR3 DNA follows: TGTGCCAGCAGCTTGTTAGGGGGTTTCTCCTACGAGCAGTACTTC. The V and J genes are TRBV5-4 and TRBJ2-7; D is perhaps TRBD1 (6 bases). Germline V CDR1 and CDR2: SGHNT, YYREEE (reference sequence). The CDR3 has 15 residues. Trimming cost V 1 base and J 0 bases, with 11 bases left between them.

The J gene is TRBJ2-5, the V gene TRBV29-1; TRBD1 matches at 10 bases. This CDR3 comprises 12 residues. V lost 7 bases to trimming and J lost 5 bases; unmatched junction nucleotides: 4. In germline, CDR1 is SQVTM, CDR2 ANQGSEA. CDR3: CSDGQGGETQYF. The CDR3 DNA reads TGCAGCGACGGACAGGGGGGGGAGACCCAGTACTTC.

This clonotype has only a few counts. V is TRBV29-1 and J is TRBJ2-5; 7 bases fit TRBD2. Germline assignment: CDR1 SQVTM and CDR2 ANQGSEA. Trimming took 7 bases from V and 1 from J; bases not matched to a gene: 9. The CDR3 consists of 14 residues. The CDR3: CSARGGGSQETQYF. CDR3 DNA: TGCAGCGCCCGAGGAGGCGGGAGCCAAGAGACCCAGTACTTC.

Only a few counts were recorded for this clonotype. CDR3 residues: CASSPQAGVIDTQYF. In DNA form, the CDR3 reads TGTGCCAGCAGCCCTCAAGCGGGAGTTATAGATACGCAGTATTTT. V and J are TRBV11-3 and TRBJ2-3; 8 nucleotides match TRBD2. This CDR3 spans 15 amino acids. Germline-derived CDR1 and CDR2 are SGHNT and YENEEA. The J segment lost 5 bases and the V segment lost 5 bases, leaving 9 bases of the junction unmatched.

This clonotype was seen ten or more times. At one end the junction does not follow the germline gene, possibly because of a read error. V usage is TRBV4-2 and J usage is TRBJ1-3, with D possibly matching TRBD1 (6 bases). The CDR3 spans 16 residues. Looked up from germline, CDR1 is LGHNA and CDR2 is YNFKEQ. The CDR3 nucleotides are TGTGCCAGCAGTCAAGAAGTTCGGGGGCCTGGAAACACCATATATTTT. Its translation is CASSQEVRGPGNTIYF.

This clonotype was recorded a few times. As DNA, the CDR3 is TGTGCCAGCAGTTACTCTTGGGCTGAGCAGTTCTTC. Its translation is CASSYSWAEQFF. The chain links TRBV6-2 or TRBV6-3 to TRBJ2-1; D is uncertain. This CDR3 region has 12 residues. Germline CDR1 reads MNHEY; CDR2 reads SVGEGT. The V end was cut by 0 bases, the J end by 9 bases, with 6 bases between.

This clonotype was detected many times. CDR3 loop: CASRERMDTGELFF. CDR3 DNA: TGTGCCAGCAGAGAACGGATGGACACCGGGGAGCTGTTTTTT. This rearrangement joins TRBV6-2 or TRBV6-3 to TRBJ2-2, with D uncertain. V was shortened by 6 bases and J by 3 bases, with 11 bases between the two germline ends. The germline V gene has CDR1 MNHEY and CDR2 SVGEGT. CDR3 size: 14 residues.

This clonotype has at least ten counts. The CDR3, as DNA: TGCGCCAGCAGCCTCCGACAGGGGGCCTACGAGCAGTACTTC. The encoded protein is CASSLRQGAYEQYF. The chain recombines TRBV4-1 with TRBJ2-7; TRBD1 aligns across 9 bases. With 4 bases clipped from V and 2 bases from J, the junction kept 3 bases outside the gene matches. CDR3 length: 14 residues. CDR1 and CDR2 (germline): MGHRA, YSYEKL.

At least ten counts were recorded for this clonotype. The rearrangement links TRBV18 to TRBJ2-2; 10 nucleotides agree with TRBD1. V trimming: 1 base; J trimming: 0 bases; junction bases outside the gene matches: 5. CDR1 and CDR2 (germline): KGHSH, LQKENI. The CDR3 extends over 18 amino acids. CDR3 in amino acids: CASSPQTGQGPNTGELFF. CDR3 coding DNA: TGTGCCAGCTCACCACAGACGGGACAGGGGCCGAACACCGGGGAGCTGTTTTTT.